A single sample gave rise to the 15 T cell receptor beta chains below, sequenced in a study of post-analysis software for immune sequencing data. Sequencing libraries made from TCR beta cDNA carried unique molecular identifiers. TCRdb re-called the PCR reads with MiXCR, one entry per CDR3 protein. This table has about 540,000 distinct CDR3 sequences, around a third appearing once. Antigens of these TCRs are unknown. Study-level findings and limits: Controls had lower frequencies than patients of five or six TRBV segments, which included TRBV5-6, TRBV5-1 and TRBV20-1.

Sequencing input: blood. Receptor source: a girl aged 2 to 17 with multiple sclerosis.

The sample holds a few counts of this clonotype. The gene calls are TRBV5-1 and TRBJ1-1; D is unresolved. Trimming left V 1 base short and J 2 bases short, with 12 bases between. Germline V lookup: CDR1 SGHRS, CDR2 YFSETQ. The CDR3 has 15 amino acids. The CDR3 DNA is TGCGCCAGCAGCTTGAATGGCCCGGACAACACTGAAGCTTTCTTT. This translates into CASSLNGPDNTEAFF.

The genes are TRBV18 and TRBJ2-5; unclear D gene. The V and J ends lost 2 bases and 3 bases respectively, with 13 bases between them. The CDR3 is 15 amino acids. Germline V gene data show CDR1 as KGHSH and CDR2 as LQKENI. CDR3 amino acids: CASSPNAGGEETQYF. The DNA of the CDR3 is TGTGCCAGCTCACCAAATGCAGGTGGGGAAGAGACCCAGTACTTC.

The chain joins TRBV15 to TRBJ2-5; TRBD1 is a possible D gene (6 bases). Per the germline V gene, CDR1 is LNHNV and CDR2 is YYDKDF (reference sequence). There are 15 residues in the CDR3. The ends were cut back, 0 bases at V and 5 bases at J, with 13 bases in the middle. CDR3 nucleotides: TGTGCCACCAGCAGAGAGGACAGATCAAGGGAGACCCAGTACTTC. Translation gives CATSREDRSRETQYF.

The chain recombines TRBV5-1 with TRBJ2-3; 7 nucleotides line up with TRBD1. The trim removed 2 bases at V and 1 base at J, leaving 4 bases unmatched. The CDR3 is made up of 15 amino acids. Germline lookup yields CDR1 SGHRS and CDR2 YFSETQ. CDR3 region: CASSLRGPGTDTQYF. In nucleotides, the CDR3 is TGCGCCAGCAGCTTAAGGGGGCCGGGCACAGATACGCAGTATTTT.

The chain uses TRBV4-1 and TRBJ2-2, with a possible D match to TRBD2 (7 bases). The CDR3 is 14 residues long. V lost 8 bases, J lost 1 base, and 11 bases lay in between. CDR1 is MGHRA, CDR2 YSYEKL, per germline. CDR3 coding DNA: TGCGCCAGCGGCGGGGGACAGAACACCGGGGAGCTGTTTTTT. Translating gives CASGGGQNTGELFF.

This chain joins TRBV9 and TRBJ1-2; D is unresolved. Trimming left V 0 bases short and J 0 bases short, with 12 bases between. Germline lookup yields CDR1 SGDLS and CDR2 YYNGEE. The CDR3 length is 16 residues. Here the CDR3 reads CASSVGGQSTNYGYTF. The CDR3 DNA follows: TGTGCCAGCAGCGTAGGAGGGCAGTCAACTAACTATGGCTACACCTTC.

This clonotype was seen a few times. The chain has TRBV12-3 or TRBV12-4 and TRBJ2-7, with D possibly called TRBD1 or TRBD2 (6 bases each). The CDR3 is 15 residues long. V was cut by 8 bases and J by 0 bases, with 17 bases left in between. The DNA of the CDR3 is TGTGCCAGCGTCCGGGGGCGTCCCCTCTCCTACGAGCAGTACTTC. Amino acid sequence: CASVRGRPLSYEQYF.

This clonotype turned up a few times. For the CDR3, the DNA is TGTGCCAGCAGTTGGACACCTGAGGGGGAGCAGTACTTC. It translates to CASSWTPEGEQYF. This sequence joins TRBV12-3 or TRBV12-4 and TRBJ2-4; weak D call: TRBD1 (6 bases). CDR3 length equals 13 residues. The V and J ends lost 4 bases and 13 bases respectively, with 17 bases between them.

This chain connects TRBV25-1 to TRBJ2-6; no reliable D call. CDR3 length: 14 residues. Germline V gene lookup returns CDR1 MGHDK and CDR2 SYGVNS. Between the trimmed V and J ends, which lost 7 bases and 10 bases, there was a span of 17 bases. The CDR3 DNA reads as TGTGCCAGCAAAAGAGCAGGAGAATTAAACGTCCTGACTTTC. Translation gives CASKRAGELNVLTF.

V and J are TRBV12-3 or TRBV12-4 and TRBJ2-3; weak D call: TRBD2 (6 bases). Trimming stripped 3 bases from V and 5 bases from J, with 15 bases between. CDR3 length: 15 amino acids. The CDR3 region has the DNA TGTGCCAGCAGTTTCCTCCTAGCGAGCGTAGATACGCAGTATTTT. This encodes CASSFLLASVDTQYF.

This clonotype showed up just a few times. The CDR3 protein is CASDRAMTYNEQFF. The CDR3, as DNA: TGTGCCAGCGACAGGGCGATGACCTACAATGAGCAGTTCTTC. This chain links TRBV6-5 with TRBJ2-1; 7 positions agree with TRBD1. The V segment lost 8 bases and the J segment 2 bases; nucleotides outside the gene matches: 6. CDR1 and CDR2 (germline): MNHEY, SVGAGI. The CDR3 runs to 14 residues.

This clonotype was observed a few times. The chain couples TRBV11-2 to TRBJ2-1, with D possibly matching TRBD1 (5 bases). Looked up from germline, CDR1 is SGHAT and CDR2 is FQNNGV. V was clipped by 4 bases and J by 6 bases, with 13 bases between them. This CDR3 has 14 residues. CDR3 DNA: TGTGCCAGCAGCTCCCGGACAACATCCAATGAGCAGTTCTTC. Protein product: CASSSRTTSNEQFF.

V gene TRBV7-9 combines with J gene TRBJ1-4, with a tentative D call TRBD1 (5 bases). This CDR3 contains 16 residues. Trimming stripped 8 bases from V and 2 bases from J, with 18 bases between. The germline V gene has CDR1 SEHNR and CDR2 FQNEAQ (reference sequence). CDR3 nucleotides: TGTGCCAGCCTTCCAGGGACGGGTGGGACTAATGAAAAACTGTTTTTT. This codes for CASLPGTGGTNEKLFF. Filled out from reference TRBV7-9 and TRBJ1-4, the complete variable domain reads DTGVSQNPRHKITKRGQNVTFRCDPISEHNRLYWYRQTLGQGPEFLTYFQNEAQLEKSRLLSDRFSAERPKGSFSTLEIQRTEQGDSAMYLCASLPGTGGTNEKLFFGSGTQLSVL.

Ten or more counts support this clonotype. The chain uses TRBV29-1 and TRBJ2-1, with 7 positions matching TRBD1. The CDR3 is made up of 12 amino acids. The J segment lost 6 bases and the V segment lost 7 bases, leaving 6 bases of the junction unmatched. The V gene's germline CDR1 is SQVTM and CDR2 ANQGSEA. The CDR3 nucleotides are TGCAGCGGTCGACAGGGCACCAATGAGCAGTTCTTC. It codes for CSGRQGTNEQFF.

This clonotype was observed a handful of times. V usage is TRBV12-3 or TRBV12-4 and J usage is TRBJ1-5; 10 bases are shared with TRBD1. The CDR3 extends over 15 amino acids. V shed 4 bases, J shed 4 bases, and the junction held 4 bases outside the gene matches. The chain's CDR3 is CASSSLGQGNQPQHF. The CDR3 coding sequence is TGTGCCAGCAGTTCCCTGGGACAGGGGAATCAGCCCCAGCATTTT.